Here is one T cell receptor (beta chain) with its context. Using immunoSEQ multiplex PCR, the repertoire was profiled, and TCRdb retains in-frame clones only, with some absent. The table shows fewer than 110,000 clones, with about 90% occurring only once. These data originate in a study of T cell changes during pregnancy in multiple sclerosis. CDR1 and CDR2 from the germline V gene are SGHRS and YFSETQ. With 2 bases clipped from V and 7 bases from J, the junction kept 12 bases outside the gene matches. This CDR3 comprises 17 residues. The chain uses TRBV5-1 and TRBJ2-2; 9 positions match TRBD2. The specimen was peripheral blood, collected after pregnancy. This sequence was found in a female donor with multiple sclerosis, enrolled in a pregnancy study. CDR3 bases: TGCGCCAGCAGCTTAGGAGCGACCGGGACTAGCAGCGGGGAGCTGTTTTTT. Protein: CASSLGATGTSSGELFF.